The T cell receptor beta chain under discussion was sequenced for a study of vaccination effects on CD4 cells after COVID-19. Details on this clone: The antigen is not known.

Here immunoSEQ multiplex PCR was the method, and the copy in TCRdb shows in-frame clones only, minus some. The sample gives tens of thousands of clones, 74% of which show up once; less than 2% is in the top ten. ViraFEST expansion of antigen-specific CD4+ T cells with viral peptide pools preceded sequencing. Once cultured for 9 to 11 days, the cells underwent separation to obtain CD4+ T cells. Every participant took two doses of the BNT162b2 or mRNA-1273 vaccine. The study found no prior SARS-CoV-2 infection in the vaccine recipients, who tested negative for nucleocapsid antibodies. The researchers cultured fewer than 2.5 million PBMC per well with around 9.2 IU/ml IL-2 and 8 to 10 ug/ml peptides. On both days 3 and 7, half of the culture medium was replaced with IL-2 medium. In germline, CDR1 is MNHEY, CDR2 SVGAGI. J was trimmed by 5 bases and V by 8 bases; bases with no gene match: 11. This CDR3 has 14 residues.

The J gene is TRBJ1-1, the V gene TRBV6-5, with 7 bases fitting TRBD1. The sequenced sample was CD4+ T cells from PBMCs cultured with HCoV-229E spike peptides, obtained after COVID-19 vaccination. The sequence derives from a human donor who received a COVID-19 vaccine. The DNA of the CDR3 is TGTGCCAGCCAGAAGGACAGGAAGGAAACTGAAGCTTTCTTT. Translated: CASQKDRKETEAFF.